The 15 T cell receptor beta chains given below trace back to one sample, sequenced in a study of siplizumab effects on memory and regulatory T cells. Sequencing was performed with immunoSEQ multiplex PCR; in TCRdb, only in-frame clones are kept and a portion is missing. Among 99,000 or so clones listed, 85% to 95% were seen once. Sequencing was performed on CD4+ T cells sorted from blood. These receptors were obtained from a human donor in good health.

The chain combines TRBV27 with TRBJ2-2, with 7 nucleotides matching TRBD2. There are 14 residues in the CDR3. The V gene's germline CDR1 is MNHEY and CDR2 SMNVEV (reference sequence). Germline trimming cut 6 bases from V and 5 bases from J; bases unmatched to any gene: 6. CDR3 sequence: CASRVAGTTGELFF. The CDR3 DNA reads as TGTGCCAGCAGGGTAGCGGGTACGACCGGGGAGCTGTTTTTT.

This chain links TRBV6-5 with TRBJ2-7, with D possibly TRBD2 on 6 matching bases. V was pared by 2 bases and J by 5 bases, with 13 bases between. The CDR3 is made up of 14 amino acids. The germline gives CDR1 MNHEY, CDR2 SVGAGI. CDR3 nucleotide sequence: TGTGCCAGCAGTTACCCGACGGGGGTCAACGAGCAGTACTTC. This encodes CASSYPTGVNEQYF.

The rearrangement uses TRBV2 and TRBJ2-5; D is unresolved. The CDR3 consists of 9 residues. With 10 bases removed from V and 1 base from J, the gap between germline ends came to 1 base. Germline CDR1 and CDR2: SNHLY and FYNNEI. DNA for the CDR3: TGTGCCACCCAAGAGACCCAGTACTTC. This codes for CATQETQYF.

CDR3 sequence: CAISESIGVDQPQHF. As DNA, the CDR3 is TGTGCCATCAGTGAGTCAATAGGGGTAGATCAGCCCCAGCATTTT. The genes are TRBV10-3 and TRBJ1-5; D perhaps matches TRBD1 (5 bases). Per the germline V gene, CDR1 is ENHRY and CDR2 is SYGVKD. The CDR3 totals 15 residues. With 0 bases removed from V and 5 bases from J, the gap between germline ends came to 11 bases.

This chain uses TRBV5-8 with TRBJ1-5; 9 bases align to TRBD1. The length of the CDR3 is 15 residues. Trimming took 3 bases from V and 9 from J; bases not matched to a gene: 10. CDR1 and CDR2 from the germline V gene are SGHTS and YDEGEE. The CDR3 protein is CASSSYGTGMWPQHF. The DNA for the CDR3 is TGTGCCAGCAGCTCCTACGGGACAGGGATGTGGCCCCAGCATTTT.

V usage is TRBV19 and J usage is TRBJ1-2; unclear D gene. CDR1 is LNHDA and CDR2 is SQIVND in the germline V gene (reference sequence). CDR3 length: 12 amino acids. V lost 6 bases, J lost 4 bases, and 9 bases lay in between. The CDR3 DNA follows: TGTGCCAGTAGACAGACCGCCTATGGCTACACCTTC. Translating gives CASRQTAYGYTF.

The CDR3 DNA is TGTGCCACCAGCAGAGATTCCGGTCCAGTATACAATGAGCAGTTCTTC. Its translation is CATSRDSGPVYNEQFF. The J gene is TRBJ2-1, the V gene TRBV15, with D unresolved. CDR1 is LNHNV and CDR2 is YYDKDF in the germline V gene (reference sequence). Deletions cut 0 bases from V and 4 bases from J, with 13 bases between. CDR3 size: 16 residues.

This clone showed up just once. The chain employs TRBV25-1 and TRBJ2-1; possibly TRBD2 for D (7 bases). The CDR3 totals 16 residues. Germline CDR1 reads MGHDK; CDR2 reads SYGVNS. Trimming pared 5 bases from V and 4 bases from J, leaving 18 bases between. The CDR3 DNA is TGTGCCAGCAGTAGTTTGGGGGGGGCCAAGTACAATGAGCAGTTCTTC. This translates into CASSSLGGAKYNEQFF.

The rearrangement uses TRBV6-1 and TRBJ2-3; 12 bases agree with TRBD2. In germline, CDR1 is MNHNS, CDR2 SASEGT. The CDR3 loop spans 19 amino acids. V was pared by 3 bases and J by 1 base, with 11 bases of the junction left unmatched. For the CDR3, the DNA is TGTGCCAGCAGTGACAAGCCGGGACTAGCGGGCTTACGCACAGATACGCAGTATTTT. Encoded protein: CASSDKPGLAGLRTDTQYF.

CDR3 in DNA: TGTGCCAGCAGCTTAATGGCTAGCGGGGGAGGGGCAGATACGCAGTATTTT. Its translation: CASSLMASGGGADTQYF. J is TRBJ2-3 and V is TRBV7-3, with TRBD2 matching over 10 bases. The V segment lost 1 base and the J segment 4 bases; nucleotides outside the gene matches: 8. Germline CDR1 and CDR2: SGHTA and FQGTGA. The CDR3 covers 17 residues.

This rearrangement joins TRBV6-6 to TRBJ1-2, with D perhaps TRBD1 (5 bases). CDR1 MNHNY and CDR2 SVGAGI come from the germline V gene (reference sequence). The CDR3 totals 14 residues. V lost 6 bases, J lost 2 bases, and 13 bases lay in between. The CDR3 nucleotides are TGTGCCAGCAGCTACAGGACGGTGAACTATGGCTACACCTTC. This gives the protein CASSYRTVNYGYTF.

The chain has TRBV4-1 and TRBJ2-1; no reliable D call. This CDR3 region has 13 residues. V was clipped by 1 base and J by 7 bases, with 8 bases between them. Germline V gene data show CDR1 as MGHRA and CDR2 as YSYEKL. The CDR3 bases are TGCGCCAGCAGCCAAGGCCCTTGGAATGAGCAGTTCTTC. It encodes CASSQGPWNEQFF.

V gene TRBV12-5 combines with J gene TRBJ1-5; 7 bases agree with TRBD1. Germline V gene sequence: CDR1 LGHNT, CDR2 FRNRAP. The CDR3 covers 13 residues. Trimming took 4 bases from V and 9 from J; bases not matched to a gene: 6. CDR3 DNA sequence: TGTGCTAGTGGTTCGACAGGGCCCGGGCCCCAGCATTTT. The encoded protein is CASGSTGPGPQHF. Complete variable domain (other parts from reference TRBV12-5 and TRBJ1-5): DARVTQTPRHKVTEMGQEVTMRCQPILGHNTVFWYRQTMMQGLELLAYFRNRAPLDDSGMPKDRFSAEMPDATLATLKIQPSEPRDSAVYFCASGSTGPGPQHFGDGTRLSIL.

This sequence joins TRBV30 and TRBJ2-5; D unclear. With 3 bases removed from V and 7 bases from J, the gap between germline ends came to 12 bases. The V gene's germline CDR1 is GTSNPN and CDR2 SVGIG (reference sequence). CDR3 length equals 12 residues. The CDR3 bases are TGTGCCTGGAGCGAACCTAGTGTGACCCAGTACTTC. Its protein is CAWSEPSVTQYF.

The V call is TRBV10-1, the J call TRBJ2-3; TRBD2 matches at 11 bases. The CDR3 is made up of 18 amino acids. The V segment lost 3 bases and the J segment 6 bases; nucleotides outside the gene matches: 14. The germline V gene has CDR1 WNHNN and CDR2 SYGVQD (reference sequence). CDR3 DNA sequence: TGCGCCAGCAGTGAAGCTGAAGTTAGCGGGGGGGCAAGGGATACGCAGTATTTT. Translation: CASSEAEVSGGARDTQYF.